This T cell receptor beta chain is from a study of metastatic and nonmetastatic thyroid tumors. The wider study: Peripheral blood and tumor or nodule samples from malignant and benign thyroid patients were compared.

Study results and limitations: TCR beta diversity was reportedly significantly higher in malignant thyroid tumors than benign nodules, in blood and tumor.

The CDR3 loop spans 13 amino acids. The germline V gene encodes CDR1 GTSNPN and CDR2 SVGIG (reference sequence). Trimming cost V 3 bases and J 8 bases, with 14 bases left between them. Patients had received no treatment of any kind before thyroid surgery. Methods used by the authors: A papillary thyroid cancer distant-metastasis classifier was built from CDR3 differences across clinicopathological groups. TCRdb reassembled clones from the PCR reads with MiXCR. It is TCRdb's table, rather than the study itself, that gives the V and J calls and clone size. The sample lists 25,000 to 30,000 clones; more than 13% were seen once. In this sample, this clone turned up many times. Its antigen is unidentified.

This clonotype was sampled from a female donor with papillary thyroid cancer or a benign thyroid nodule (not recorded which). Some clones in this sample may be carry-over from other donors' samples. The sequencing input was blood. The V and J genes are TRBV30 and TRBJ2-1; either TRBD1 or TRBD2 may fit D (7 bases each). CDR3 sequence (DNA): TGTGCCTGGAGGCTCCCAGGGGGGGATGAGCAGTTCTTC. Translated: CAWRLPGGDEQFF.